The present T cell receptor beta chain was sequenced within a study of early T cells in non-severe SARS-CoV-2 infection. Unmatched junction bases numbered 5, after V lost 6 bases and J lost 4 bases. This CDR3 contains 15 residues. Germline lookup yields CDR1 SEHNR and CDR2 FQNEAQ (reference sequence). This clonotype was seen a few times. Unique molecular identifiers (one per individual cDNA molecule) were attached. TCRdb reprocessed the 5' RACE reads via MiXCR and lists one record per CDR3 protein. The sample holds about 80,000 distinct CDR3 sequences; around 13% are singletons and the top ten take 1.1%.

This clonotype was sampled from an adult who was a healthcare worker with PCR-confirmed SARS-CoV-2 infection or an uninfected control (not recorded which). The genes are TRBV7-9 and TRBJ2-3; 12 bases are a match to TRBD2. What was sequenced was whole blood. The CDR3 DNA reads as TGTGCCAGCAGTCTAGCGGGGGGGCCCTCAGATACGCAGTATTTT. This translates into CASSLAGGPSDTQYF. Supplemented by reference TRBV7-9 and TRBJ2-3, the full variable domain reads DTGVSQNPRHKITKRGQNVTFRCDPISEHNRLYWYRQTLGQGPEFLTYFQNEAQLEKSRLLSDRFSAERPKGSFSTLEIQRTEQGDSAMYLCASSLAGGPSDTQYFGPGTRLTVL.